The sequence of this T cell receptor beta chain was determined in a study of T cells in Graves' hyperthyroidism and ophthalmopathy. Broader study findings: A 13 V-J model separated ophthalmopathy from stable hyperthyroidism. Most thyroid clonotypes that were expanded above 0.001 also turned up in blood.

Absence of ophthalmopathy progression within 18 months defined stable Graves' hyperthyroidism. The PBMCs had their origin in roughly 10 ml of fresh peripheral blood. CDR3 length equals 14 residues. Trimming left V 4 bases short and J 4 bases short, with 13 bases between. Germline CDR1 reads SGHAT; CDR2 reads FQNNGV. For this clonotype: The target antigen is unknown.

There were TCR beta CDR3 regions amplified from RNA transcripts. First-round RT-PCR with HTBI primers amplified the TCR CDR3 region. TCRdb reprocessed the multiplex PCR reads via MiXCR and lists one record per CDR3 protein. The table shows around 800,000 distinct CDR3 sequences, with roughly 40% occurring only once. The origin of this receptor is a man younger than 35 with Graves' hyperthyroidism. Material: blood. The chain uses TRBV11-2 and TRBJ1-2; a possible D gene is TRBD1 (5 bases). The CDR3, as DNA: TGTGCCAGCAGCTCCGGGGGGGAGGGCTATGGCTACACCTTC. Translated, it gives CASSSGGEGYGYTF.